This T cell receptor beta chain derives from a study of response to subunit inactivated influenza vaccine. This CDR3 spans 13 amino acids. Germline V gives CDR1 SGHAT, CDR2 FQNNGV. V was shortened by 4 bases and J by 4 bases, with 11 bases between the two germline ends. TCRdb ran MiXCR on the RT-PCR reads and lists one entry per CDR3 protein. In the table there are under 200,000 distinct CDR3 sequences, roughly a tenth of which are singletons. Study observations and caveats: Authors suggested few new T cells are recruited by each seasonal influenza vaccination.

This clonotype appeared many times. The target antigen is unknown. The sample consisted of CD8+ T cells sorted from PBMCs, taken roughly 24 months after vaccination. V and J are TRBV11-2 and TRBJ2-7; TRBD1 might be the D (6 bases). The TCR was taken from a man between 50 and 75 years old who received an inactivated influenza vaccine. CDR3 nucleotides: TGTGCCAGCAGCTCAGAGACAGGTTACGAGCAGTACTTC. Translating it yields CASSSETGYEQYF.